The entry below describes one TCR beta chain. The antigen remains unidentified. During the collection period, no donor immune events like infections were recorded. These data are taken from a study of identifying expanded T cells in peripheral blood. Whole-study findings and limits: About 1.2 clones differed between technical replicates, versus around 15 and 19 over time. Approximately 2-week clone count variance significantly increased as total template count grew.

Only in-frame clones appear in the TCRdb table, and some are missing; sequencing was by immunoSEQ multiplex PCR. The table includes more than 50,000 clones, approximately 82% detected once. This CDR3 is 15 amino acids long. Deletions cut 5 bases from V and 0 bases from J, with 11 bases between. Germline-derived CDR1 and CDR2 are SGHAT and FQDESV (reference sequence). This TCR was recovered from a person aged 18 to 75 in good health. Sequences were obtained from blood. The V call is TRBV11-1, the J call TRBJ1-3; tentative D call: TRBD1 (5 bases). The CDR3 here is CASSRGSDSGNTIYF. The DNA of the CDR3 is TGTGCCAGCAGCCGGGGGTCAGACTCTGGAAACACCATATATTTT. Using reference TRBV11-1 and TRBJ1-3 for the parts outside the CDR3, the full variable domain is EAEVAQSPRYKITEKSQAVAFWCDPISGHATLYWYRQILGQGPELLVQFQDESVVDDSQLPKDRFSAERLKGVDSTLKIQPAELGDSAMYLCASSRGSDSGNTIYFGEGSWLTVV.